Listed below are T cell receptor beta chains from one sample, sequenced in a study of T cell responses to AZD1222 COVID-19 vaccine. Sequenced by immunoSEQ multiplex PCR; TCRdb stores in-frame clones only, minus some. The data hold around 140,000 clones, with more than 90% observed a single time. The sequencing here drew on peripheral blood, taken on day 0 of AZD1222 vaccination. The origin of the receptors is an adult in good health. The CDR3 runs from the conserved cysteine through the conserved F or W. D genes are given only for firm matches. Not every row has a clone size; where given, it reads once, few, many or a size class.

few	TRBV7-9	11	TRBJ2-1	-	TGTGCCAGCAGCTTAGACGATGAGCAGTTCTTC	CASSLDDEQFF
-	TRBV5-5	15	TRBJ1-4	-	TGTGCCAGCAGCTTAGGACCAGTTCGTAATGAAAAACTGTTTTTT	CASSLGPVRNEKLFF
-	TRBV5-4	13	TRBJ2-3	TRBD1	TGTGCCAGCAGCTCGACAGGGGCAGATACGCAGTATTTT	CASSSTGADTQYF
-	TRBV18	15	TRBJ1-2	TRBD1	TGTGCCAGCTCACCAGGGACAGGGGCCGGGTATGGCTACACCTTC	CASSPGTGAGYGYTF
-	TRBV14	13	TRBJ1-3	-	TGTGCCAGCAGCCAAGGATCCAGAAACACCATATATTTT	CASSQGSRNTIYF
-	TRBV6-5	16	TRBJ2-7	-	TGTGCCAGCAGTTACCCCGGAGGGGCCGGGGACTACGAGCAGTACTTC	CASSYPGGAGDYEQYF
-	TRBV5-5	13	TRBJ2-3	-	TGTGCCAGCAGCTTGGCGGGAGCAGATACGCAGTATTTT	CASSLAGADTQYF
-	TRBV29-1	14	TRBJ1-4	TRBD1	TGCAGCGTGGCCCTTGGGACAGGGGATGAAAAACTGTTTTTT	CSVALGTGDEKLFF
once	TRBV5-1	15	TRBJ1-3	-	TGCGCCAGCAGCTACTCCGGACAATCTGGAAACACCATATATTTT	CASSYSGQSGNTIYF
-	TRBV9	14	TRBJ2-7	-	TGTGCCAGCAGCGTATCACCGATACCCTACGAGCAGTACTTC	CASSVSPIPYEQYF
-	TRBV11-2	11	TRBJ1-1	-	TGTGCCAGCAGCTTTCGGAGGGGAGCTTTCTTT	CASSFRRGAFF
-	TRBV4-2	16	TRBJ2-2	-	TGTGCCAGCAGCCAAGATCGGCTAGGGGACACCGGGGAGCTGTTTTTT	CASSQDRLGDTGELFF
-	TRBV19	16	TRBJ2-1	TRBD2	TGTGCCAGTAGTGAGCCACTAGCGGGAGTATCAAATGAGCAGTTCTTC	CASSEPLAGVSNEQFF